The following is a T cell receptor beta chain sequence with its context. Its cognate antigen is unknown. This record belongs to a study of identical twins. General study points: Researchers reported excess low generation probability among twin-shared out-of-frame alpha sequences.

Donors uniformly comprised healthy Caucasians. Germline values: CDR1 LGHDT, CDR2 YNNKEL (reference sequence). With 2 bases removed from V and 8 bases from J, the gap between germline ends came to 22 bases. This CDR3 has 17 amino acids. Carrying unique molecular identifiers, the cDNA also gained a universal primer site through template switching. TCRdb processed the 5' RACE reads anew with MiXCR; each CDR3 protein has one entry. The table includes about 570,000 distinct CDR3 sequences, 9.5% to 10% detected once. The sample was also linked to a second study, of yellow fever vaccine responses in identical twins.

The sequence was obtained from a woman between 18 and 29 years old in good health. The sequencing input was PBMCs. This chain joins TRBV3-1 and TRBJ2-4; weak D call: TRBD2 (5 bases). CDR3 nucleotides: TGTGCCAGCAGCCAAATGGGTGGGAGCGGTAATAGGGACATTCAGTACTTC. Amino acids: CASSQMGGSGNRDIQYF.